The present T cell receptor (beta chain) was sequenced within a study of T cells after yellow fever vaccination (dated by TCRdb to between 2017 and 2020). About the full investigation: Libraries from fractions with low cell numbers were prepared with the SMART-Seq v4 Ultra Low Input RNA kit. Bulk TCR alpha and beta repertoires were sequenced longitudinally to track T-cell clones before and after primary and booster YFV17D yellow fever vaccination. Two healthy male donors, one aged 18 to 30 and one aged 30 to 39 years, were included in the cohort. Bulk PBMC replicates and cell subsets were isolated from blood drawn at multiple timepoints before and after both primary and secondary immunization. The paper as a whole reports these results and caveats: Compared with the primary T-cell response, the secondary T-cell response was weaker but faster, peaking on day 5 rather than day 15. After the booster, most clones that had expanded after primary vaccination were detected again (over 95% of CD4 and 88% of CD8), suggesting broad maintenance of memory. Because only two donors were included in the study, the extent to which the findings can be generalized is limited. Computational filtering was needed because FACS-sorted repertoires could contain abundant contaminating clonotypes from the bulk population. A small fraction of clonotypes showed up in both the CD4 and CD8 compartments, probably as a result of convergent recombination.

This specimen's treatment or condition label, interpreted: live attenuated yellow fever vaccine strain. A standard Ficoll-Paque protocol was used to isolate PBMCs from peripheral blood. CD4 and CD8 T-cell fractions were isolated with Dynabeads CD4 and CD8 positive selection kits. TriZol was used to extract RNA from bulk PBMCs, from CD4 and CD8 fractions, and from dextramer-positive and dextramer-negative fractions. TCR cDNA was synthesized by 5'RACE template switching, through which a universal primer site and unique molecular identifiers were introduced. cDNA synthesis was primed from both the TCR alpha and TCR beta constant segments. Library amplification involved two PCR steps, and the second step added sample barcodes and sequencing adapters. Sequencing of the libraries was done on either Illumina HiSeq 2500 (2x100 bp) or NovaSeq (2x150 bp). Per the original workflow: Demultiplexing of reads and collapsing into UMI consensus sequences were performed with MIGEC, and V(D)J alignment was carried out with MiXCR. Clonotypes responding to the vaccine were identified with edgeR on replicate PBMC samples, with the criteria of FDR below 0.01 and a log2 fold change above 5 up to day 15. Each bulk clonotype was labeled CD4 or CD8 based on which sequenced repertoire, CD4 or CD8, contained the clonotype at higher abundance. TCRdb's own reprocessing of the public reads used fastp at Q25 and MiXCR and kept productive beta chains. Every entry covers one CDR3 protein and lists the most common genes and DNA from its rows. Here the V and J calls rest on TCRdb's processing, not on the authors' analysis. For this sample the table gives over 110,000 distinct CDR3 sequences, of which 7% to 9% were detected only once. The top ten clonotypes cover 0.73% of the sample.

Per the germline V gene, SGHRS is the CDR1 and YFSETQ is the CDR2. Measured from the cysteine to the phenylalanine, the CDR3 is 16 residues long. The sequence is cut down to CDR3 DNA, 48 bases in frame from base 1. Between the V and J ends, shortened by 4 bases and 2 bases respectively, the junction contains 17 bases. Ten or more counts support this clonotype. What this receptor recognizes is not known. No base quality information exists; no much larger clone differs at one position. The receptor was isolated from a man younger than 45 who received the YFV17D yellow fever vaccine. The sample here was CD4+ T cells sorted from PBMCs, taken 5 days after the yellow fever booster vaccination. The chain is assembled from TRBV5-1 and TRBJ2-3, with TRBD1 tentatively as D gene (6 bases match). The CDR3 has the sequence CASSPQGQGITDTQYF. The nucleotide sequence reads TGCGCCAGCAGCCCCCAAGGCCAGGGGATCACAGATACGCAGTATTTT.